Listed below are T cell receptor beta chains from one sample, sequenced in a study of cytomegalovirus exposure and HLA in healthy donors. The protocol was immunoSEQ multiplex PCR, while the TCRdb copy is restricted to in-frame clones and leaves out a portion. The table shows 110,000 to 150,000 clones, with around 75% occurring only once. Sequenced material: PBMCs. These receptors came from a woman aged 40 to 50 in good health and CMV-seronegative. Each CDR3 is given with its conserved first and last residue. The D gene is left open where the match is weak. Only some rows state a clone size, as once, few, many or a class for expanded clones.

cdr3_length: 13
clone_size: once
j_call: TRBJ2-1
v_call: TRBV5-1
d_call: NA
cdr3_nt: TGCGCCAGCAGCTCCTACTCCTACAATGAGCAGTTCTTC
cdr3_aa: CASSSYSYNEQFF

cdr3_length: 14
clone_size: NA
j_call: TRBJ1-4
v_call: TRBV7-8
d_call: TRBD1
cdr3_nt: TGTGCCAGCAGCTTAGACAGGGGCGGTGAAAAACTGTTTTTT
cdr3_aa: CASSLDRGGEKLFF

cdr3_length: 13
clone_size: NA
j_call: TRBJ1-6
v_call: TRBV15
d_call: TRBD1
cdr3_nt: TGTGCCACCAGTGAGGGACAGGGATCACCCCTCCACTTT
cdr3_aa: CATSEGQGSPLHF

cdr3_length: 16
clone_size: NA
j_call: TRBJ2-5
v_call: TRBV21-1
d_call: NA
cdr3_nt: TGTGCCAGCAGCAACACTAGCGGGAGGTACCAAGAGACCCAGTACTTC
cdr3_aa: CASSNTSGRYQETQYF

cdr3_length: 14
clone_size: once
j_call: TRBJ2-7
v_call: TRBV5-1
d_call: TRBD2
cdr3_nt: TGCGCCAGCAGGACTAGCGGAACGTCCTACGAGCAGTACTTC
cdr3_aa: CASRTSGTSYEQYF

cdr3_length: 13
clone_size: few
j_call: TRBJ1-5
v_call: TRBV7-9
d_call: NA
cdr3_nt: TGTGCCAGCAGCATGACGGGTTACCAGCCCCAGCATTTT
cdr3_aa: CASSMTGYQPQHF

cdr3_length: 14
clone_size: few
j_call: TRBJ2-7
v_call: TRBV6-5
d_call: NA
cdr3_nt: TGTGCCAGTGCGATGTGGGCCTCCCCCTACGAGCAGTACTTC
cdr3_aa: CASAMWASPYEQYF

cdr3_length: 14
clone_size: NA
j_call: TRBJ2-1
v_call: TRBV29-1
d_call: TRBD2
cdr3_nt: TGCAGCGCCCTCCCGGGACTAGCGTTCAATGAGCAGTTCTTC
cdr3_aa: CSALPGLAFNEQFF

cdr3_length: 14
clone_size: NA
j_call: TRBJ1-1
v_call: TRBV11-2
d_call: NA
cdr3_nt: TGTGCCAGCAGCCCAATCCGGGGGAACACTGAAGCTTTCTTT
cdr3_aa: CASSPIRGNTEAFF

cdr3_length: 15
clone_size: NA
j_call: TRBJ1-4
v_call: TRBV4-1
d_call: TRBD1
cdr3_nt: TGCGCCAGCAGCCGCCAACAGGGGACTAATGAAAAACTGTTTTTT
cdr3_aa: CASSRQQGTNEKLFF

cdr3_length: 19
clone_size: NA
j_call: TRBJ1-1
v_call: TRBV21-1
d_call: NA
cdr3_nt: TGTGCCAGCAGCAAAGCGCTTAGGACAGGGATAGGCCAGAACACTGAAGCTTTCTTT
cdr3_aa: CASSKALRTGIGQNTEAFF

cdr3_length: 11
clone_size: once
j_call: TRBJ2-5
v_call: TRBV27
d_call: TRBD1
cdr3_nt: TGTGCCAGCCGACAGGGTGGGAAGCAGTACTTC
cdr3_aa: CASRQGGKQYF

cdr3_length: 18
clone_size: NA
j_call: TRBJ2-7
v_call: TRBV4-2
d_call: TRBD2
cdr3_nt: TGTGCCAGCAGCCAAGGAACTAGCGGGACCAGCTACTCCTACGAGCAGTACTTC
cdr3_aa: CASSQGTSGTSYSYEQYF

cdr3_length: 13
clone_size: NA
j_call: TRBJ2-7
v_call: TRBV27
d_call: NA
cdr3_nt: TGTGCCAGCACGGAGGGCCCATTATACGAGCAGTACTTC
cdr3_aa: CASTEGPLYEQYF

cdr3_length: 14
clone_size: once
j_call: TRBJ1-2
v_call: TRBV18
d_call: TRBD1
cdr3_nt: TGTGCCAGCTCAGGGGACAGGGCCTCCTATGGCTACACCTTC
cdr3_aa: CASSGDRASYGYTF

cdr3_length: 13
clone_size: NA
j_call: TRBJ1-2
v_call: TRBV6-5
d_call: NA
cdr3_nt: TGTGCCAGCAGTTACGGGGGGATGAATGGCTACACCTTC
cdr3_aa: CASSYGGMNGYTF

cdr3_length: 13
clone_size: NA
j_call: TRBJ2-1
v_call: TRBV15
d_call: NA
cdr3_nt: TGTGCCACCAGCAGTGCCGACCGACTTGAGCAGTTCTTC
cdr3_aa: CATSSADRLEQFF

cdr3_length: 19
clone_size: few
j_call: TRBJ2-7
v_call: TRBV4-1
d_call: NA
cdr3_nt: TGCGCCAGCAGCCACAAGGAGTTGAGGACTGTAGGAAGCTCCTACGAGCAGTACTTC
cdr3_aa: CASSHKELRTVGSSYEQYF

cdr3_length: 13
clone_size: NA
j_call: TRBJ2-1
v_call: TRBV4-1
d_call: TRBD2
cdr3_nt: TGCGCCAGCAGCCAACGGGCGGGAGGACCGCAGTTCTTC
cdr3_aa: CASSQRAGGPQFF

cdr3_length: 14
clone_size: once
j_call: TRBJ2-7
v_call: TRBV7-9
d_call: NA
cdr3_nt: TGTTCCAGCAGCTTAGAAGACAATTCCTACGAGCAGTACTTC
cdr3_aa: CSSSLEDNSYEQYF

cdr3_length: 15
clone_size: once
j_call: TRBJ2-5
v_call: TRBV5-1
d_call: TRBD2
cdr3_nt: TGCGCCAGCTCGGTCGTAGCGGGGGAACAAGAGACCCAGTACTTC
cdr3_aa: CASSVVAGEQETQYF

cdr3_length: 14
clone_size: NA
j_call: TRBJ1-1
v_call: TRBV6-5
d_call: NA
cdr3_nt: TGTGCCAGCAGTTACTCGAGTGCGGGGGGCGGGTTTTTCTTT
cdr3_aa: CASSYSSAGGGFFF

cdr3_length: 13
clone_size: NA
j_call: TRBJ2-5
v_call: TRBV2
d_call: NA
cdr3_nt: TGTGCCAGCAGTGCAGGGCATCAAGAGACCCAGTACTTC
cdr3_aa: CASSAGHQETQYF

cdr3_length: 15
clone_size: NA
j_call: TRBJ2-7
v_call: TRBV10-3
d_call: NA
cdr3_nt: TGTGCCATCAGTGAGCCTAGCGCGAGAACCTACGAGCAGTACTTC
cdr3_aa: CAISEPSARTYEQYF

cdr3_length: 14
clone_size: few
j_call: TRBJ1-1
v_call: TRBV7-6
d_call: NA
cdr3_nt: TGTGCCAGCAGCTTAAGTCGAGGGGGCACTGAAGCTTTCTTT
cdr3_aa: CASSLSRGGTEAFF

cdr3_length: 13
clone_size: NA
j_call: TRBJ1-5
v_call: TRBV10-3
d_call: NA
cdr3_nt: TGTGCCATCAGTCGACAGGAGAATCAGCCCCAGCATTTT
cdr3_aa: CAISRQENQPQHF

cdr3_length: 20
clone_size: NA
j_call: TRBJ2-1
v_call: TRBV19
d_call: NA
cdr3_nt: TGTGCCAGTAGTATTCCGCGCATCAGGGGGGCGCTAGCCTCCTACAATGAGCAGTTCTTC
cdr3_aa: CASSIPRIRGALASYNEQFF

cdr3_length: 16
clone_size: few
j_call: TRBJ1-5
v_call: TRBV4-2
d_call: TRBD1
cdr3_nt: TGTGCCAGCAGCCAAGGTCAGGGGGTAAGCAATCAGCCCCAGCATTTT
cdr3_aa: CASSQGQGVSNQPQHF

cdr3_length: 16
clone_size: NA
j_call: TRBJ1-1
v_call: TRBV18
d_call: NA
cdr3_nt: TGTGCCAGCTCACCACCCCAGGGGACGGTCGACACTGAAGCTTTCTTT
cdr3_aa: CASSPPQGTVDTEAFF

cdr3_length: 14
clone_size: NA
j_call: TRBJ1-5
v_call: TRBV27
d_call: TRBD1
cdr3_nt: TGTGCCAGCAGCCCCGGACAGGGCAATCAGCCCCAGCATTTT
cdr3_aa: CASSPGQGNQPQHF

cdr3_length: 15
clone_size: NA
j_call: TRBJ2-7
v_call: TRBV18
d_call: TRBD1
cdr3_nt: TGTGCCAGCTCACCTGGGACAGGGATTCCTTACGAGCAGTACTTC
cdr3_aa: CASSPGTGIPYEQYF

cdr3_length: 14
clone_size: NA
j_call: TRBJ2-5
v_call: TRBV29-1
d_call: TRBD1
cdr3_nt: TGCAGCGTTGAAGTGACAGGGGGACGGGAGACCCAGTACTTC
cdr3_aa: CSVEVTGGRETQYF

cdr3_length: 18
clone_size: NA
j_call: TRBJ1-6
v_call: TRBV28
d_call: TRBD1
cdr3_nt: TGTGCCAGCAGTGAACCGGACAGGTTAAGCTCCTATAATTCACCCCTCCACTTT
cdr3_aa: CASSEPDRLSSYNSPLHF

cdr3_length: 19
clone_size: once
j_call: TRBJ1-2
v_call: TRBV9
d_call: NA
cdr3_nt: TGTGCCAGCAGCGTAGCTACGGGACTACTAGAGGAGACTAACTATGGCTACACCTTC
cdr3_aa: CASSVATGLLEETNYGYTF

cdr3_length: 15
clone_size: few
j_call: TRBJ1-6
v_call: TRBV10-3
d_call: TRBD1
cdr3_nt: TGTGCCATCAGGGTGGACAGGGAGAATAATTCACCCCTCCACTTT
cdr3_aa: CAIRVDRENNSPLHF

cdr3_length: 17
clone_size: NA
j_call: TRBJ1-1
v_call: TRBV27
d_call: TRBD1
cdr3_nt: TGTGCCAGCAGTTTACGAACAAGACAGGGAGTGGGCACTGAAGCTTTCTTT
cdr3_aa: CASSLRTRQGVGTEAFF

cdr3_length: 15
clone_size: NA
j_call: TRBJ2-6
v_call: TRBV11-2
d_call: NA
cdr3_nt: TGTGCCATACGACGCAGGGTTGCCGGGGCCAACGTCCTGACTTTC
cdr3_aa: CAIRRRVAGANVLTF

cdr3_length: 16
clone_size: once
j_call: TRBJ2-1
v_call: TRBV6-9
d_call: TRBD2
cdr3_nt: TGTGCCAGCAGGGTGGCTAGCGGACCCATATACAATGAGCAGTTCTTC
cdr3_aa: CASRVASGPIYNEQFF

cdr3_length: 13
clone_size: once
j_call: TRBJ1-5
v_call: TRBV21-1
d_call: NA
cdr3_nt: TGTGCCAGCAGCAGCCAGCGGGCAGAGCCCCAGCATTTT
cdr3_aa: CASSSQRAEPQHF

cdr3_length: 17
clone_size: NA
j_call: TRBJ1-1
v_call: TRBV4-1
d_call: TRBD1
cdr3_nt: TGCGCCAGCAGCCAAGCCGGGACAGGGGGCTGGAACACTGAAGCTTTCTTT
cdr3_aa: CASSQAGTGGWNTEAFF

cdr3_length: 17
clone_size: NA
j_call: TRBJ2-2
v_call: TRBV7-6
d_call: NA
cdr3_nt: TGTGCCAGCAGCCCCGGAATATCCGGGGTCGTCACCGGGGAGCTGTTTTTT
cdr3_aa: CASSPGISGVVTGELFF

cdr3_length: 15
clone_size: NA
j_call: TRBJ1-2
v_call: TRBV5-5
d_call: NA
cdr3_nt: TGTGCCAGCAGCCAATCCAGACTAATCAACTATGGCTACACCTTC
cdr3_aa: CASSQSRLINYGYTF

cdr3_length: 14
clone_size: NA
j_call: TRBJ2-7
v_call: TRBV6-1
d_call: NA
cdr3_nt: TGTGCCGGCGCCCGGGGGGCTATTAGTTACGAGCAGTACTTC
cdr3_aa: CAGARGAISYEQYF

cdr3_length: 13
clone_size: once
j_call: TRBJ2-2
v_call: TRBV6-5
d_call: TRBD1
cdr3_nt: TGTGCCAGCAGTTATCAGGGGGCCGGGGAGCTGTTTTTT
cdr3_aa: CASSYQGAGELFF

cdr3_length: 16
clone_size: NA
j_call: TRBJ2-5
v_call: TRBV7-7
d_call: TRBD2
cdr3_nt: TGTGCCAGCAGCCCGGGACTAGCGGGAGTAGGAGAGACCCAGTACTTC
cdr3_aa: CASSPGLAGVGETQYF

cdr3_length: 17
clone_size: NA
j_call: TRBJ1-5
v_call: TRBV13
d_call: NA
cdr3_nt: TGTGCCAGCAGCTTAGCTTCCGCAGAGGGGAGGAATCAGCCCCAGCATTTT
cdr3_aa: CASSLASAEGRNQPQHF

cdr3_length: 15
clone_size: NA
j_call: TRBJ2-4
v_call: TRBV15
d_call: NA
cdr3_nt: TGTGCCACCAGCAGGCCCGCTGAGGCCAAAAACATTCAGTACTTC
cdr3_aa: CATSRPAEAKNIQYF

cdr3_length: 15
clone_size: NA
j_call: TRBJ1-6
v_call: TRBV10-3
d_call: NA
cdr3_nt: TGTGCCATCAGTGAGACAGGGCAGTCCCATTCACCCCTCCACTTT
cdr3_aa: CAISETGQSHSPLHF

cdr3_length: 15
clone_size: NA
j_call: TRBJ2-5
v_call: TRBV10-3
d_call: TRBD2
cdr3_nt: TGTGCCATCAGTGCCTCGGGGGGGTCTGGGGAGACCCAGTACTTC
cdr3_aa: CAISASGGSGETQYF

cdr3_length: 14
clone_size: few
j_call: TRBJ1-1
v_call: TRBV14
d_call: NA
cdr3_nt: TGTGCCAGCAGCCCTCCCAGGGTGAACACTGAAGCTTTCTTT
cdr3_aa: CASSPPRVNTEAFF

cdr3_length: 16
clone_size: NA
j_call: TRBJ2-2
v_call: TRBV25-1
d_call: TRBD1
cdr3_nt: TGTGCCAGCAGTACACCTGGACAGGGGGCGGCCGGGGAGCTGTTTTTT
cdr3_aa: CASSTPGQGAAGELFF

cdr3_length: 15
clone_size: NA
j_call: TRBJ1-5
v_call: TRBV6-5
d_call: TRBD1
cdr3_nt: TGTGCCAGCAGTCCCGGGACAGGGGGTTATCAGCCCCAGCATTTT
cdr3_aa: CASSPGTGGYQPQHF

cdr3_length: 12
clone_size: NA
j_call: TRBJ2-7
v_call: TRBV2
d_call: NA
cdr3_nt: TGTGCCAGCAGGAGGCTACCGGAGGAGCAGTACTTC
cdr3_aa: CASRRLPEEQYF

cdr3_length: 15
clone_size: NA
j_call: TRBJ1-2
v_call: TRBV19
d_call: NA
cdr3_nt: TGTGCCAGTAGTCCACAGACAGGACCATCCTATGGCTACACCTTC
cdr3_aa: CASSPQTGPSYGYTF

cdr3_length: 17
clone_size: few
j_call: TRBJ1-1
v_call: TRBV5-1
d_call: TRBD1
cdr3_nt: TGCGCCAGCAGCATTGGGACAGGGGGGCTATTGAACACTGAAGCTTTCTTT
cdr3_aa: CASSIGTGGLLNTEAFF

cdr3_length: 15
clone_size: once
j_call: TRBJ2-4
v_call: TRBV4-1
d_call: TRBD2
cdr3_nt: TGCGCCAGCAGCCACCCGGGGGGGGCCAAAAACATTCAGTACTTC
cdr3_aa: CASSHPGGAKNIQYF

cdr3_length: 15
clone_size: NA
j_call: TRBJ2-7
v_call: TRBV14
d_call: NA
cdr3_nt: TGTGCCAGCAGCCAAGGATACAGGGCACTCTACGAGCAGTACTTC
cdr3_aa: CASSQGYRALYEQYF